This T cell receptor beta chain emerged from a study of cytomegalovirus exposure and HLA in healthy donors. Study-level points and caveats: Presence/absence analyses assumed roughly uniform sequencing depth across donors.

Details on this clone: Its antigen is unknown.

Amplification used 60 Vbeta primers and 13 Jbeta primers. Sequencing was performed with immunoSEQ multiplex PCR; in TCRdb, only in-frame clones are kept and a portion is missing. In the table there are about 100,000 clones, 60% to 80% of which are singletons. The sequencing sample was made of PBMCs. This TCR was sampled from a woman aged 55 to 70 in good health and CMV-seropositive.

The CDR3 is CASSVSTSGVSEQYF. The CDR3 nucleotides read TGTGCCAGCAGCGTTTCGACTAGCGGGGTTTCCGAGCAGTACTTC. The chain combines TRBV9 with TRBJ2-7; 11 bases agree with TRBD2. Germline V gene data show CDR1 as SGDLS and CDR2 as YYNGEE. V was clipped by 2 bases and J by 6 bases; unmatched bases: 7. There are 15 residues in the CDR3.